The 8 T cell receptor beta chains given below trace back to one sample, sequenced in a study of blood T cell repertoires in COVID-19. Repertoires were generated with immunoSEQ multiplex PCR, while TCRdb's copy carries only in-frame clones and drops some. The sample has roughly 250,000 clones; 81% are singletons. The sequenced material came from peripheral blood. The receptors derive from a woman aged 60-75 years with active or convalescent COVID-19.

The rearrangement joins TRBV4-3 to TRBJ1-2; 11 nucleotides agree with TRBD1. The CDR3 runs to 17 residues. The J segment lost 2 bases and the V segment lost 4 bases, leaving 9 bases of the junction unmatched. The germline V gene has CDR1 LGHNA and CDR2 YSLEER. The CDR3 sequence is CASSLGTGGDSNYGYTF. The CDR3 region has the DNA TGCGCCAGCAGCCTAGGGACAGGGGGAGATTCGAACTATGGCTACACCTTC.

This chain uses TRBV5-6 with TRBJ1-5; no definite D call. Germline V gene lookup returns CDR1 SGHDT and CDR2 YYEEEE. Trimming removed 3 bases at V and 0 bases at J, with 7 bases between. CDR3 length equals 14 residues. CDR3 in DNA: TGTGCCAGCAGCTCAATAGATAGCAATCAGCCCCAGCATTTT. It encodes CASSSIDSNQPQHF.

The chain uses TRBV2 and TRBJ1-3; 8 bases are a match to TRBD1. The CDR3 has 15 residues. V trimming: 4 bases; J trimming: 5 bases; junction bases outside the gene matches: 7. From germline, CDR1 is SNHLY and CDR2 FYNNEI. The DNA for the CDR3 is TGTGCCAGCAGTGCCCAGGGCAGGGGGCGAAACACCATATATTTT. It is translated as CASSAQGRGRNTIYF.

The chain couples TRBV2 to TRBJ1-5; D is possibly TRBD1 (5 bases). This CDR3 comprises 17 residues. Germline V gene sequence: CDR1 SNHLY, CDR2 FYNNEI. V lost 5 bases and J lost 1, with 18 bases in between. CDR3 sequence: CASSTGWEAGSNQPQHF. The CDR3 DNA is TGTGCCAGCAGTACAGGATGGGAAGCTGGAAGCAATCAGCCCCAGCATTTT.

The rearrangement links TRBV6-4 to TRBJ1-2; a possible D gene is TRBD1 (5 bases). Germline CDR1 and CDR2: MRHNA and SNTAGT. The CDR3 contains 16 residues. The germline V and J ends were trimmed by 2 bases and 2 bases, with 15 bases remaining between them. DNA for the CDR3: TGTGCCAGCAGTGACGGTGGGTTTCAGGGCAACTATGGCTACACCTTC. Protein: CASSDGGFQGNYGYTF.

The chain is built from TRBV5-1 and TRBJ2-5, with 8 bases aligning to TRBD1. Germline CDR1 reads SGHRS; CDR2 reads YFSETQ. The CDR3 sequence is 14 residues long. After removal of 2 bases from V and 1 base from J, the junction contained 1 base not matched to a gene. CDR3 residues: CASSLQGGQETQYF. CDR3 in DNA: TGCGCCAGCAGCTTACAGGGGGGCCAAGAGACCCAGTACTTC.

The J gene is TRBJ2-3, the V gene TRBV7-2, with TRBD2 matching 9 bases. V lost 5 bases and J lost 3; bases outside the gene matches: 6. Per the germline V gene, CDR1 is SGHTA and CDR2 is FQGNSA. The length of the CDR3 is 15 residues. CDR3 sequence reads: CASSASGVGTDTQYF. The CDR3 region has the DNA TGTGCCAGCAGCGCTAGCGGGGTGGGGACAGATACGCAGTATTTT.

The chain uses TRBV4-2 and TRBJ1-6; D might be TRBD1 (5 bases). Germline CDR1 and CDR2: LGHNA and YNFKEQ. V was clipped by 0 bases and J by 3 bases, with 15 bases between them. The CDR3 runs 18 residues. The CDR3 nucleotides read TGTGCCAGCAGCCAAGATCCCCCGACAGCCTACTATAATTCACCCCTCCACTTT. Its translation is CASSQDPPTAYYNSPLHF.